The clone carrying this T cell receptor beta chain was counted only a few times. This sample was taken from a study of identical twins. Trimming took 8 bases from V and 5 from J, leaving 12 bases between them. CDR1 is DFQATT and CDR2 is SNEGSKA in the germline V gene (reference sequence). The CDR3 runs to 11 residues. A single record per CDR3 protein comes from TCRdb applying MiXCR to the 5' RACE reads. The repertoire consists of approximately 500,000 distinct CDR3 sequences, with 13% to 15% occurring once and the leading ten covering 0.44%. This same sample was also taken into another study, of yellow fever vaccine responses in identical twins.

Specimen: CD4+ T cells sorted from blood. The receptor was isolated from a woman aged 18-29 years in good health. The chain couples TRBV20-1 to TRBJ2-5; D ambiguous. Here the CDR3 DNA reads TGCAGTCTTCGAGCTGGGGAGACCCAGTACTTC. It is translated as CSLRAGETQYF.